The rows below give T cell receptor beta chains drawn from one sample of a study of cytomegalovirus exposure and HLA in healthy donors. Sequenced by immunoSEQ multiplex PCR; TCRdb stores in-frame clones only, minus some. The data show around 120,000 clones, around 88% seen once. Sequenced sample: PBMCs. The source of these receptors is a man aged 18 to 29 in good health and CMV-seronegative. Each CDR3 is given with its conserved first and last residue. The order of the fields is J gene, V gene, CDR3 protein.

j_gene: TRBJ1-2
v_gene: TRBV6-1
CDR3aa: CASILQGGDGYTF

j_gene: TRBJ2-7
v_gene: TRBV10-3
CDR3aa: CAISDRVSYEQYF

j_gene: TRBJ2-3
v_gene: TRBV5-4
CDR3aa: CASSPGTSGSTDTQYF

j_gene: TRBJ1-4
v_gene: TRBV30
CDR3aa: CAWSAGQGQEKLFF

j_gene: TRBJ2-1
v_gene: TRBV29-1
CDR3aa: CSATRGQRIYNEQFF

j_gene: TRBJ1-4
v_gene: TRBV30
CDR3aa: CAWSVWSGGGLEEKLFF

j_gene: TRBJ1-2
v_gene: TRBV6-1
CDR3aa: CASRKQGVEYGYTF

j_gene: TRBJ2-7
v_gene: TRBV5-6
CDR3aa: CASSNRDFSYEQYF

j_gene: TRBJ2-7
v_gene: TRBV30
CDR3aa: CAWSVGSGGYEQYF

j_gene: TRBJ1-3
v_gene: TRBV11-2
CDR3aa: CASSLVMESAAGNTIYF

j_gene: TRBJ2-2
v_gene: TRBV4-2
CDR3aa: CASSRDLVGELFF

j_gene: TRBJ2-1
v_gene: TRBV5-8
CDR3aa: CASSSSGDLGFF

j_gene: TRBJ2-5
v_gene: TRBV30
CDR3aa: CAWSVSPARGETQYF

j_gene: TRBJ1-4
v_gene: TRBV7-9
CDR3aa: CASSFSDRVGNEKLFF

j_gene: TRBJ2-7
v_gene: TRBV5-1
CDR3aa: CASSATRDRGSYEQYF

j_gene: TRBJ1-5
v_gene: TRBV5-8
CDR3aa: CASSFDRGGSNQPQHF

j_gene: TRBJ2-2
v_gene: TRBV15
CDR3aa: CATSRQGTGELFF

j_gene: TRBJ2-3
v_gene: TRBV6-1
CDR3aa: CASRPGQGEADTQYF

j_gene: TRBJ2-7
v_gene: TRBV6-5
CDR3aa: CASSRGSYEQYF

j_gene: TRBJ1-5
v_gene: TRBV7-2
CDR3aa: CASSLRGNQPQHF

j_gene: TRBJ2-7
v_gene: TRBV7-9
CDR3aa: CASSVDSSYEQYF

j_gene: TRBJ1-2
v_gene: TRBV19
CDR3aa: CASSVKTGYGYTF

j_gene: TRBJ1-1
v_gene: TRBV14
CDR3aa: CASSQETGGTEAFF

j_gene: TRBJ1-4
v_gene: TRBV6-1
CDR3aa: CASSAVRPSANEKLFF

j_gene: TRBJ2-2
v_gene: TRBV30
CDR3aa: CAWKQGAANTGELFF

j_gene: TRBJ2-3
v_gene: TRBV19
CDR3aa: CASSIAGQGPDTQYF

j_gene: TRBJ1-2
v_gene: TRBV7-2
CDR3aa: CASSFRSGADSSYTF

j_gene: TRBJ2-2
v_gene: TRBV27
CDR3aa: CASSLVETSGELFF

j_gene: TRBJ2-3
v_gene: TRBV19
CDR3aa: CASSIPTGDTDTQYF

j_gene: TRBJ1-2
v_gene: TRBV19
CDR3aa: CATQEGNTAGYGYTF

j_gene: TRBJ2-7
v_gene: TRBV20-1
CDR3aa: CSGGIHNEQYF

j_gene: TRBJ2-3
v_gene: TRBV5-8
CDR3aa: CASSPGLPAFPDTQYF

j_gene: TRBJ2-1
v_gene: TRBV5-4
CDR3aa: CASSPPRTSSYNEQFF

j_gene: TRBJ1-2
v_gene: TRBV6-5
CDR3aa: CASRGLGTAYGYTF

j_gene: TRBJ2-5
v_gene: TRBV6-1
CDR3aa: CASGLGRSGKETQYF

j_gene: TRBJ1-1
v_gene: TRBV5-6
CDR3aa: CASSQPRGLSAEAFF

j_gene: TRBJ2-5
v_gene: TRBV7-9
CDR3aa: CASEGGETQYF

j_gene: TRBJ2-6
v_gene: TRBV6-6
CDR3aa: CASSHGGANVLTF

j_gene: TRBJ2-2
v_gene: TRBV9
CDR3aa: CASSEGLADNTGELFF

j_gene: TRBJ2-4
v_gene: TRBV25-1
CDR3aa: CASSGVGGDKNIQYF

j_gene: TRBJ2-2
v_gene: TRBV11-2
CDR3aa: CASTNLAGELFF

j_gene: TRBJ1-6
v_gene: TRBV6-1
CDR3aa: CASSEGTGHNSPLHF

j_gene: TRBJ2-1
v_gene: TRBV30
CDR3aa: CAWIPFGLEQFF

j_gene: TRBJ2-1
v_gene: TRBV19
CDR3aa: CASSETGLAGLNEQFF

j_gene: TRBJ1-3
v_gene: TRBV6-1
CDR3aa: CASSDVGGLSSGNTIYF

j_gene: TRBJ2-2
v_gene: TRBV9
CDR3aa: CASSGGQVSNTGELFF

j_gene: TRBJ2-7
v_gene: TRBV19
CDR3aa: CASSLDFSYEQYF

j_gene: TRBJ1-2
v_gene: TRBV1
CDR3aa: CTSSRCPGGCYGYTF

j_gene: TRBJ2-3
v_gene: TRBV5-4
CDR3aa: CASSLGQGVTDTQYF

j_gene: TRBJ2-7
v_gene: TRBV5-1
CDR3aa: CASSLRDSGSYEQYF